These T cell receptor beta chains were read from a single sample in a study of blood T cell repertoires in COVID-19. Measured with immunoSEQ multiplex PCR; TCRdb has only the in-frame clones, and not every one. The sample contains 150,000 to 200,000 clones, roughly 77% of which appear only once. Material: peripheral blood. The receptors here all came from a woman aged 40 to 55 with COVID-19, enrolled during active disease. Both conserved end residues are part of each CDR3. The order of the fields is CDR3 DNA, CDR3 protein, clone size, J gene, V gene, D gene. The D gene is left open where the match is weak. A row's size may be missing; if present it is once, few, many or a size class.

TGCGCCAGCAGATCTGACGCGGGAACCTACAATGAGCAGTTCTTC	CASRSDAGTYNEQFF	-	TRBJ2-1	TRBV10-2	-
TGTGCCAGCGTCAGGGGCCGGACCGGGGAGCTGTTTTTT	CASVRGRTGELFF	-	TRBJ2-2	TRBV2	-
TGTGCCAGCAGTCGCGGACTAGCGTCTCACAGGACGGCAGATACGCAGTATTTT	CASSRGLASHRTADTQYF	-	TRBJ2-3	TRBV6-2/TRBV6-3	TRBD2
TGTGCCAGCAAGGGGGTGAAGACCCAGTACTTC	CASKGVKTQYF	-	TRBJ2-5	TRBV7-9	-
TGTGCCAGCAGCGACAGAGTTATTAAAGCAACTAATGAAAAACTGTTTTTT	CASSDRVIKATNEKLFF	-	TRBJ1-4	TRBV3-1/TRBV3-2	-
TGTGCCAGTAGTATGGGGGCACGAGGGGACACTGAAGCTTTCTTT	CASSMGARGDTEAFF	-	TRBJ1-1	TRBV19	-
TGTGCCAGCAGCAATATTCTAACAGGGTCAGATACGCAGTATTTT	CASSNILTGSDTQYF	-	TRBJ2-3	TRBV27	-
TGTGCCAGCAGCTCACCAGGGAGGGATGGGACAGATACGCAGTATTTT	CASSSPGRDGTDTQYF	-	TRBJ2-3	TRBV11-1	TRBD2
TGTGCCAGCGAGCCGGGGGGCAACTATGGCTACACCTTC	CASEPGGNYGYTF	-	TRBJ1-2	TRBV6-5	-
TGTGCCAGCAGCTCCGAGAGGGGGCTTGAGACCCAGTACTTC	CASSSERGLETQYF	-	TRBJ2-5	TRBV7-8	TRBD1
TGTGCCAGCTCACCACCAGGGAGCCCTGAAGCTTTCTTT	CASSPPGSPEAFF	-	TRBJ1-1	TRBV18	-
TGTGCCAGCAGCTTCGGCACAGATACGCAGTATTTT	CASSFGTDTQYF	-	TRBJ2-3	TRBV7-2	-
TGTGCCAGCAGGTCGGGTTACAATCAGCCCCAGCATTTT	CASRSGYNQPQHF	-	TRBJ1-5	TRBV2	-
TGTGCCAGCAGCCGGACAGGGAGCAATCAGCCCCAGCATTTT	CASSRTGSNQPQHF	few	TRBJ1-5	TRBV4-2	TRBD1
TGCGCCAGCAGCACGGACAGGGGGAACTACGAGCAGTACTTC	CASSTDRGNYEQYF	-	TRBJ2-7	TRBV5-1	TRBD1
TGTGCCAGCAGCTTTGGGGCTACGGGACTTATCTACTACGAGCAGTACTTC	CASSFGATGLIYYEQYF	once	TRBJ2-7	TRBV7-2	-
TGTGCCAGCAGTACAGGGTATGACACTGAAGCTTTCTTT	CASSTGYDTEAFF	-	TRBJ1-1	TRBV9	-
TGCGCCAGCAGCCAAGATTTACAGGAGCTTAACTATGGCTACACCTTC	CASSQDLQELNYGYTF	-	TRBJ1-2	TRBV4-3	-
TGTGCCAGCAGCTTTAGCTGGGGCAACACTGAAGCTTTCTTT	CASSFSWGNTEAFF	-	TRBJ1-1	TRBV7-9	-
TGTGCCAGCAGTAATTGGGGGGATGGAAGGAATGAGCAGTTCTTC	CASSNWGDGRNEQFF	-	TRBJ2-1	TRBV6-2/TRBV6-3	-
TGTGCCAGCAGCATTAGCGGAGGGGGCACAGATACGCAGTATTTT	CASSISGGGTDTQYF	-	TRBJ2-3	TRBV11-3	-
TGTGCCACCAGCAGAGTGGGCTTGGCCGGGACAGGGGCCTACGAGCAGTACTTC	CATSRVGLAGTGAYEQYF	-	TRBJ2-7	TRBV15	TRBD1
TGCGCCAGCAGCCCCACAGCGGGGGGCTACGAGCAGTACTTC	CASSPTAGGYEQYF	few	TRBJ2-7	TRBV4-1	TRBD2
TGTGCCAGCAGCGCATCATACGGGGCTAGCGGCTACGAGCAGTACTTC	CASSASYGASGYEQYF	-	TRBJ2-7	TRBV9	TRBD2
TGTGCCAGCAGTGACCACAGGGTTAATGAAAAACTGTTTTTT	CASSDHRVNEKLFF	-	TRBJ1-4	TRBV2	-
TGTGCCAGCAGTTACTCCGGGACAGCTAACTATGGCTACACCTTC	CASSYSGTANYGYTF	-	TRBJ1-2	TRBV6-5	TRBD1
TGTGCCAGCAGTAAACCCCCGGCGGGGGGGCGAGAGACCCAGTACTTC	CASSKPPAGGRETQYF	-	TRBJ2-5	TRBV6-2/TRBV6-3	TRBD2
TGTGCCAGCCTTCCCTTCCGGGACACCCTCACTGAAGCTTTCTTT	CASLPFRDTLTEAFF	-	TRBJ1-1	TRBV7-9	-
TGTGCCAGCAGGCGCACAGGGTCCTACGAGCAGTACTTC	CASRRTGSYEQYF	-	TRBJ2-7	TRBV6-5	-
TGTGCCAGTAGCCTACTAGCGGGAGACACAGATACGCAGTATTTT	CASSLLAGDTDTQYF	-	TRBJ2-3	TRBV19	TRBD2
TGTGCCAGCTCCTCAGGGGCTTTACGTGAAAAACTGTTTTTT	CASSSGALREKLFF	-	TRBJ1-4	TRBV27	-
TGTGCCAGCAGCGTAGGGGGAGATTCCTATGGCTACACCTTC	CASSVGGDSYGYTF	-	TRBJ1-2	TRBV9	-
TGTGCCAGCAGCACAGGACAGGGGCCATCCCTTAACTATGGCTACACCTTC	CASSTGQGPSLNYGYTF	-	TRBJ1-2	TRBV27	TRBD1
TGTGCCAGCAGCGTCGGGACAGTTCCCAATCAGCCCCAGCATTTT	CASSVGTVPNQPQHF	-	TRBJ1-5	TRBV9	TRBD1
TGCGCCAGCAGTGAACGGACAGGGTCGAACACCGGGGAGCTGTTTTTT	CASSERTGSNTGELFF	once	TRBJ2-2	TRBV10-1	TRBD1
TGTGCCACCGGGAGTCCGACTAATGAAAAACTGTTTTTT	CATGSPTNEKLFF	-	TRBJ1-4	TRBV19	-
TGTGCCAGCAGCTTGGGCAGGTCCGAGCAGTACTTC	CASSLGRSEQYF	-	TRBJ2-7	TRBV5-4	-
TGTGCCAGCACTAACGGGAGGGCTTTGGGGCAGTACTTC	CASTNGRALGQYF	-	TRBJ2-7	TRBV2	TRBD2
TGTGCCAGTACCTCAAGGGGGGGGAGCACAGATACGCAGTATTTT	CASTSRGGSTDTQYF	-	TRBJ2-3	TRBV19	-
TGTGCCAGCAGCCAAGGAGGACTAGCGGGGGGGCCAGGGAATGAGCAGTTCTTC	CASSQGGLAGGPGNEQFF	once	TRBJ2-1	TRBV4-2	TRBD2
TGTGCCAGCAGTTCCGGGACAGGGGGTGAAAAACTGTTTTTT	CASSSGTGGEKLFF	-	TRBJ1-4	TRBV6-5	TRBD1
TGTGCCAGTAGTATTCCGGGACAGGGCCAAGAGACCCAGTACTTC	CASSIPGQGQETQYF	-	TRBJ2-5	TRBV19	TRBD1
TGTGCCTTGGACAGTCCGAACTATAATTCACCCCTCCACTTT	CALDSPNYNSPLHF	-	TRBJ1-6	TRBV30	-
TGCGCCAGCAGTGACCCCATTAGTATTAAGGAAAAACTGTTTTTT	CASSDPISIKEKLFF	-	TRBJ1-4	TRBV10-2	-
TGTGCCAGCACGGGACTAGCGGGGGTAGTCACCGGGGAGCTGTTTTTT	CASTGLAGVVTGELFF	once	TRBJ2-2	TRBV7-2	TRBD2
TGCGCCAGCAGCCAAGTAGGGCTAGCGGGGCTCCAAGAGACCCAGTACTTC	CASSQVGLAGLQETQYF	few	TRBJ2-5	TRBV4-1	TRBD2
TGTGCCAGCAGTGAGCAGGGTGGCTGGAACGAGCAGTACTTC	CASSEQGGWNEQYF	-	TRBJ2-7	TRBV2	-
TGTGCCAGCAGTGAAACAGGGGGCACCTATGGCTACACCTTC	CASSETGGTYGYTF	-	TRBJ1-2	TRBV2	TRBD1
TGCAGCACCCGGGAAGGTACCTATGGCTACACCTTC	CSTREGTYGYTF	few	TRBJ1-2	TRBV29-1	-
TGTGCCAGCAGCAAAGGGTCGGAGGGAGGGCCTAATTGCTATGAGCAGTTCTTC	CASSKGSEGGPNCYEQFF	-	TRBJ2-1	TRBV21-1	-
TGTGCCAGCAGCCTGGACCCCATTAGGGGTACGCAGTATTTT	CASSLDPIRGTQYF	-	TRBJ2-3	TRBV6-4	-
TGTGCCAGCAGCTTATACGGGAGTTCCTACGAGCAGTACTTC	CASSLYGSSYEQYF	-	TRBJ2-7	TRBV11-3	-
TGTGCCAGCAGCTTGGGGCCAGGGGGAACCTACGAGCAGTACTTC	CASSLGPGGTYEQYF	-	TRBJ2-7	TRBV5-6	TRBD1
TGCGCCAGCAGCTCGCGGGGGGCCGGCACAGATACGCAGTATTTT	CASSSRGAGTDTQYF	-	TRBJ2-3	TRBV5-1	TRBD2
TGTGCCATCCGGGGCGGGCAACTAGCCGGAGACGGGGAGCTGTTTTTT	CAIRGGQLAGDGELFF	-	TRBJ2-2	TRBV10-3	-
TGTGCCAGCACCTCCGGACTGCTAGAAGAGACCCAGTACTTC	CASTSGLLEETQYF	few	TRBJ2-5	TRBV9	-
TGCACCAGCAGCCAAGGGAGTTATCAGCCCCAGCATTTT	CTSSQGSYQPQHF	-	TRBJ1-5	TRBV1	-